These 29 T cell receptor beta chains were sequenced from one sample in a study of cytomegalovirus exposure and HLA in healthy donors. Researchers ran the PCR with 60 Vbeta and 13 Jbeta primers. Repertoires were generated with immunoSEQ multiplex PCR, while TCRdb's copy carries only in-frame clones and drops some. In the table there are roughly 180,000 clones, less than 85% of which are singletons. The material sequenced was PBMCs. Receptor source: a man aged 18 to 29 in good health and CMV-seronegative.

V gene TRBV25-1 combines with J gene TRBJ1-2, with a possible D match to TRBD1 (6 bases). The CDR3 is made up of 12 amino acids. The V gene's germline CDR1 is MGHDK and CDR2 SYGVNS. Deletions cut 4 bases from V and 8 bases from J, with 11 bases between. The CDR3 loop reads CASSGGGGGYTF. In DNA, the CDR3 is TGTGCCAGCAGTGGGGGGGGCGGCGGCTACACCTTC.

The chain links TRBV9 to TRBJ2-3; tentative D call: TRBD2 (6 bases). The germline V gene has CDR1 SGDLS and CDR2 YYNGEE. The V and J ends lost 4 bases and 6 bases respectively, with 12 bases between them. CDR3 length: 13 residues. This CDR3 reads CASSFRDWDTQYF. CDR3 coding DNA: TGTGCCAGCAGCTTCCGGGACTGGGATACGCAGTATTTT. Filled out from reference TRBV9 and TRBJ2-3, the complete variable domain reads DSGVTQTPKHLITATGQRVTLRCSPRSGDLSVYWYQQSLDQGLQFLIQYYNGEERAKGNILERFSAQQFPDLHSELNLSSLELGDSALYFCASSFRDWDTQYFGPGTRLTVL.

The gene calls are TRBV11-3 and TRBJ2-5; D ambiguous. The CDR3 spans 15 residues. V dropped 1 base and J dropped 4 bases, with 13 bases sitting between them. Per germline, CDR1 SGHNT and CDR2 YENEEA. The CDR3 here is CASSLVVGGGETQYF. The CDR3 coding sequence is TGTGCCAGCAGCTTAGTGGTCGGCGGCGGAGAGACCCAGTACTTC. The entire variable domain, with the rest obtained from reference TRBV11-3 and TRBJ2-5, is as follows: EAGVVQSPRYKIIEKKQPVAFWCNPISGHNTLYWYLQNLGQGPELLIRYENEEAVDDSQLPKDRFSAERLKGVDSTLKIQPAELGDSAVYLCASSLVVGGGETQYFGPGTRLLVL.

The chain carries TRBV7-3 and TRBJ2-1, with 11 nucleotides matching TRBD2. V lost 1 base and J lost 6; bases outside the gene matches: 8. CDR3 length equals 17 residues. Germline values: CDR1 SGHTA, CDR2 FQGTGA. CDR3 sequence: CASSLKVAGGPLNEQFF. The CDR3 region has the DNA TGTGCCAGCAGCTTAAAGGTAGCGGGAGGGCCCCTCAATGAGCAGTTCTTC.

V and J are TRBV6-1 and TRBJ2-7; D unclear. CDR1 is MNHNS, CDR2 SASEGT, per germline. CDR3 length equals 12 residues. V dropped 2 bases and J dropped 6 bases, with 8 bases sitting between them. CDR3 amino acids: CASSEWATEQYF. CDR3 nucleotide sequence: TGTGCCAGCAGTGAATGGGCTACCGAGCAGTACTTC.

The chain links TRBV7-9 to TRBJ2-7; TRBD1 aligns across 11 bases. The V gene end was trimmed by 3 bases and the J gene end by 0 bases; junction bases not matched to a gene: 4. Germline V lookup: CDR1 SEHNR, CDR2 FQNEAQ (reference sequence). The CDR3 covers 16 residues. DNA for the CDR3: TGTGCCAGCAGCTTCGCAGGGACAGGGGGCTCCTACGAGCAGTACTTC. Translated: CASSFAGTGGSYEQYF. The entire variable domain, with the rest obtained from reference TRBV7-9 and TRBJ2-7, is as follows: DTGVSQNPRHKITKRGQNVTFRCDPISEHNRLYWYRQTLGQGPEFLTYFQNEAQLEKSRLLSDRFSAERPKGSFSTLEIQRTEQGDSAMYLCASSFAGTGGSYEQYFGPGTRLTVT.

This chain uses TRBV9 with TRBJ2-1; 12 bases align to TRBD2. The CDR3 covers 18 residues. Germline-derived CDR1 and CDR2 are SGDLS and YYNGEE. V was clipped by 0 bases and J by 7 bases; unmatched bases: 11. The CDR3 nucleotides are TGTGCCAGCAGCGTAGGAGGACTCGGCCTAGCGGGAGGGAATGAGCAGTTCTTC. It is translated as CASSVGGLGLAGGNEQFF.

The chain has TRBV5-6 and TRBJ1-2; possibly TRBD1 for D (5 bases). V was cut by 2 bases and J by 0 bases, with 8 bases left in between. This CDR3 is built from 14 residues. The germline CDR1 and CDR2 sequences are SGHDT and YYEEEE. CDR3 nucleotide sequence: TGTGCCAGCAGCTTAGACAGAACTAACTATGGCTACACCTTC. Its protein product is CASSLDRTNYGYTF. Full variable domain (missing parts from reference TRBV5-6 and TRBJ1-2): DAGVTQSPTHLIKTRGQQVTLRCSPKSGHDTVSWYQQALGQGPQFIFQYYEEEERQRGNFPDRFSGHQFPNYSSELNVNALLLGDSALYLCASSLDRTNYGYTFGSGTRLTVV.

This chain links TRBV27 with TRBJ2-7, with 13 bases that match TRBD2. With V trimmed by 3 bases and J by 6 bases, 2 bases remained unmatched. Germline lookup yields CDR1 MNHEY and CDR2 SMNVEV (reference sequence). This CDR3 has 14 residues. CDR3 nucleotides: TGTGCCAGCAGTTTGTGGACTAGCGGGAGCGAGCAGTACTTC. This encodes CASSLWTSGSEQYF.

The CDR3 spells CASSANRDQETQYF. The CDR3 region has the DNA TGTGCCAGCAGCGCCAACCGGGACCAAGAGACCCAGTACTTC. The rearrangement uses TRBV7-9 and TRBJ2-5; D gene unclear. V lost 5 bases and J lost 0, with 10 bases in between. CDR1 SEHNR and CDR2 FQNEAQ come from the germline V gene (reference sequence). This CDR3 contains 14 residues. Using reference TRBV7-9 and TRBJ2-5 for the parts outside the CDR3, the full variable domain is DTGVSQNPRHKITKRGQNVTFRCDPISEHNRLYWYRQTLGQGPEFLTYFQNEAQLEKSRLLSDRFSAERPKGSFSTLEIQRTEQGDSAMYLCASSANRDQETQYFGPGTRLLVL.

This chain connects TRBV7-8 to TRBJ1-1; D remains ambiguous. The V end was cut by 1 base, the J end by 9 bases, with 12 bases between. The CDR3 spans 13 residues. Germline lookup yields CDR1 SGHVS and CDR2 FQNEAQ. CDR3 residues: CASSLEIQKQAFF. The CDR3 coding sequence is TGTGCCAGCAGCTTAGAGATCCAGAAACAAGCTTTCTTT. Full variable domain (missing parts from reference TRBV7-8 and TRBJ1-1): GAGVSQSPRYKVAKRGQDVALRCDPISGHVSLFWYQQALGQGPEFLTYFQNEAQLDKSGLPSDRFFAERPEGSVSTLKIQRTQQEDSAVYLCASSLEIQKQAFFGQGTRLTVV.

J is TRBJ1-1 and V is TRBV5-5; D not resolved. Germline lookup yields CDR1 SGHKS and CDR2 YYEKEE (reference sequence). The CDR3 consists of 13 residues. Trimming took 4 bases from V and 2 from J, leaving 9 bases between them. Written as DNA, the CDR3 is TGTGCCAGCAGCCCAGGCCTAAACACTGAAGCTTTCTTT. Translation gives CASSPGLNTEAFF.

The chain uses TRBV10-2 and TRBJ2-7; D perhaps matches TRBD1 (6 bases). CDR1 is WSHSY and CDR2 is SAAADI in the germline V gene. V was trimmed by 0 bases and J by 6 bases, leaving 9 bases between them. The CDR3 covers 13 residues. This CDR3 reads CASSESYRAEQYF. CDR3 DNA: TGCGCCAGCAGTGAGTCCTACAGGGCCGAGCAGTACTTC.

V and J are TRBV7-3 and TRBJ2-1, with 15 bases that match TRBD2. Germline CDR1 and CDR2: SGHTA and FQGTGA. This CDR3 is 14 amino acids long. The trim removed 5 bases at V and 9 bases at J, leaving 2 bases unmatched. As DNA, the CDR3 is TGTGCCAGCAGCACGGGACTAGCGGGGGGTGAGCAGTTCTTC. It codes for CASSTGLAGGEQFF.

The chain carries TRBV29-1 and TRBJ2-7; unclear D gene. This CDR3 region has 13 residues. The V gene's germline CDR1 is SQVTM and CDR2 ANQGSEA. Trimming shortened V by 4 bases and J by 2 bases, and 12 bases separated the two germline ends. This CDR3 is CSVVSSKTYEQYF. DNA for the CDR3: TGCAGCGTTGTGAGTAGTAAAACCTACGAGCAGTACTTC.

The chain joins TRBV11-3 to TRBJ1-1; D is undetermined. The CDR3 is 13 amino acids. V was shortened by 1 base and J by 4 bases, with 7 bases between the two germline ends. CDR1 and CDR2 from the germline V gene are SGHNT and YENEEA. The CDR3 is CASSLARSTEAFF. Written as DNA, the CDR3 is TGTGCCAGCAGCTTAGCCAGGTCCACTGAAGCTTTCTTT.

V usage is TRBV14 and J usage is TRBJ2-7; weak D call: TRBD1 (6 bases). The CDR3 consists of 15 residues. Trimming cost V 0 bases and J 3 bases, with 12 bases left between them. Looked up from germline, CDR1 is SGHDN and CDR2 is FVKESK. In DNA form, the CDR3 reads TGTGCCAGCAGCCAAGATCGGAACAGGGTCTACGAGCAGTACTTC. Translation: CASSQDRNRVYEQYF.

The chain recombines TRBV15 with TRBJ2-2; D uncertain. V was shortened by 0 bases and J by 6 bases, with 5 bases between the two germline ends. The CDR3 extends over 13 amino acids. Germline assignment: CDR1 LNHNV and CDR2 YYDKDF (reference sequence). The CDR3 loop reads CATSRDRAGELFF. DNA for the CDR3: TGTGCCACCAGCAGAGATCGGGCCGGGGAGCTGTTTTTT.

Concerning this clone: At one boundary the junction diverges from the germline segment, which might be a read error. The chain is built from TRBV7-9 and TRBJ2-2, with unresolved D. CDR1 SEHNR and CDR2 FQNEAQ come from the germline V gene (reference sequence). This CDR3 has 14 amino acids. For the CDR3, the DNA is TGTGCCAGCAGCTACAGTCAGAACCCCGGGGAGCTGTTTTTT. It yields the protein CASSYSQNPGELFF.

V is TRBV15 and J is TRBJ2-1, with TRBD2 as a possible D gene (6 bases). Germline V gene data show CDR1 as LNHNV and CDR2 as YYDKDF (reference sequence). The CDR3 sequence is 14 residues long. The germline V and J ends were trimmed by 2 bases and 7 bases, with 12 bases remaining between them. The CDR3: CATSRPGLTNEQFF. CDR3 nucleotide sequence: TGTGCCACCAGCAGACCAGGACTAACGAATGAGCAGTTCTTC.

This clone appeared a single time. The chain links TRBV19 to TRBJ1-6; maybe TRBD1 (5 bases). The germline CDR1 and CDR2 sequences are LNHDA and SQIVND (reference sequence). The V end was cut by 6 bases, the J end by 0 bases, with 27 bases between. The CDR3 length is 21 residues. CDR3 DNA sequence: TGTGCCAGTAGACAAGCTCCGCCCGGACATAAACTGAGCTCCTATAATTCACCCCTCCACTTT. Its protein product is CASRQAPPGHKLSSYNSPLHF. The full variable domain, its missing parts supplied by reference TRBV19 and TRBJ1-6, is DGGITQSPKYLFRKEGQNVTLSCEQNLNHDAMYWYRQDPGQGLRLIYYSQIVNDFQKGDIAEGYSVSREKKESFPLTVTSAQKNPTAFYLCASRQAPPGHKLSSYNSPLHFGNGTRLTVT.

V is TRBV5-1 and J is TRBJ2-2; TRBD2 matches 12 bases. The V gene end was trimmed by 7 bases and the J gene end by 4 bases; junction bases not matched to a gene: 8. CDR1 SGHRS and CDR2 YFSETQ come from the germline V gene. The CDR3 runs to 16 residues. As DNA, the CDR3 is TGCGCCAGCTCACTAGCGGGAGGCCGTGGCACCGGGGAGCTGTTTTTT. Its protein product is CASSLAGGRGTGELFF.

The J gene is TRBJ2-5, the V gene TRBV15; tentative D call: TRBD1 (5 bases). The CDR3 spans 14 residues. Germline V lookup: CDR1 LNHNV, CDR2 YYDKDF (reference sequence). Trimming left V 5 bases short and J 2 bases short, with 12 bases between. CDR3 DNA: TGTGCCACCAGCCCCCGACAGTGGCAAGAGACCCAGTACTTC. Its translation: CATSPRQWQETQYF.

V is TRBV30 and J is TRBJ1-1; possibly TRBD1 for D (5 bases). V lost 0 bases and J 0 bases, leaving 14 bases between the germline ends. The CDR3 sequence is 16 residues long. Per the germline V gene, CDR1 is GTSNPN and CDR2 is SVGIG (reference sequence). This chain's CDR3 is CAWSVPRGLLNTEAFF. The CDR3 DNA reads TGTGCCTGGAGTGTACCTAGGGGACTATTGAACACTGAAGCTTTCTTT.

V is TRBV11-1 and J is TRBJ2-1, with 11 bases lining up with TRBD2. Per germline, CDR1 SGHAT and CDR2 FQDESV (reference sequence). With 6 bases clipped from V and 1 base from J, the junction kept 2 bases outside the gene matches. The CDR3 is 15 amino acids. Here the CDR3 DNA reads TGTGCCAGCAGTACTAGCGGGGGATCCTACAATGAGCAGTTCTTC. As protein: CASSTSGGSYNEQFF.

The V and J genes are TRBV6-6 and TRBJ1-1; TRBD1 agrees at 7 bases. Germline V CDR1 and CDR2: MNHNY, SVGAGI (reference sequence). Losses at the gene ends were 5 bases for V and 2 bases for J; bases not matched to a gene: 2. The CDR3 is 13 residues long. The CDR3 protein is CASSEGANTEAFF. The CDR3 nucleotides are TGTGCCAGCAGTGAGGGGGCTAACACTGAAGCTTTCTTT.

The CDR3 is CASSETGLVSPLHF. The CDR3 DNA reads TGTGCCAGCAGTGAAACAGGTTTGGTCTCACCCCTCCACTTT. The J gene is TRBJ1-6, the V gene TRBV2, with TRBD1 as a possible D gene (5 bases). This CDR3 region has 14 residues. Per germline, CDR1 SNHLY and CDR2 FYNNEI. V lost 2 bases and J lost 10, with 12 bases in between.

The chain carries TRBV25-1 and TRBJ1-1; 12 bases map to TRBD1. V shed 8 bases and J 0 bases; nucleotides not matched to a gene: 4. Germline lookup yields CDR1 MGHDK and CDR2 SYGVNS. This CDR3 has 15 residues. The CDR3 sequence is CASSGTGGLNTEAFF. Written as DNA, the CDR3 is TGTGCCAGCTCCGGGACAGGGGGCTTGAACACTGAAGCTTTCTTT.

The V call is TRBV18, the J call TRBJ2-3, with D uncertain. CDR1 KGHSH and CDR2 LQKENI come from the germline V gene. The V gene lost 6 bases and the J gene lost 0 bases, with 16 bases spanning the gap. CDR3 length: 16 residues. CDR3 sequence: CASSPLRVTSTDTQYF. CDR3 coding DNA: TGTGCCAGCTCCCCTTTGCGCGTCACTAGCACAGATACGCAGTATTTT. The entire variable domain, with the rest obtained from reference TRBV18 and TRBJ2-3, is as follows: NAGVMQNPRHLVRRRGQEARLRCSPMKGHSHVYWYRQLPEEGLKFMVYLQKENIIDESGMPKERFSAEFPKEGPSILRIQQVVRGDSAAYFCASSPLRVTSTDTQYFGPGTRLTVL.